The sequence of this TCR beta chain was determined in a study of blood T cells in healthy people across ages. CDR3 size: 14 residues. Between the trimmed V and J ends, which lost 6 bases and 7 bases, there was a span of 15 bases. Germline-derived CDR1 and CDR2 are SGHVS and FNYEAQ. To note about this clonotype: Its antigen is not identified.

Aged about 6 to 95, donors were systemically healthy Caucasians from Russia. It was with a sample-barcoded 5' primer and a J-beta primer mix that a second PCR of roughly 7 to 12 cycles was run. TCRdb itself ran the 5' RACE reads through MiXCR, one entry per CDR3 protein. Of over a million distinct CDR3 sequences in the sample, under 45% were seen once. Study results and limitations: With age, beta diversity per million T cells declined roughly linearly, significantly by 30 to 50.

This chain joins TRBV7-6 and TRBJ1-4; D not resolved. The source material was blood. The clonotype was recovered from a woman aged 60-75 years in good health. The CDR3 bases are TGTGCCAGCAGTCAGGACGGGGAAGGTGAAAAACTGTTTTTT. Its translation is CASSQDGEGEKLFF.